The next 21 T cell receptor beta chains were all read from a single sample in a study of HIV-infected patients and healthy controls. Via MiXCR, TCRdb re-called the 5' RACE reads, giving one row per CDR3 protein. Of tens of thousands of distinct CDR3 sequences in the sample, 15% to 20% were seen once. Sample: CD4+ T cells from blood. These receptors were collected from a human donor in good health.

The genes are TRBV12-3 or TRBV12-4 and TRBJ1-5, with TRBD1 identical over 7 bases. The V segment lost 5 bases and the J segment 1 base; nucleotides outside the gene matches: 17. There are 19 residues in the CDR3. CDR3 loop: CASSERVFQTGRSNQPQHF. As DNA, the CDR3 is TGTGCCAGCAGTGAGAGGGTTTTTCAGACAGGGAGAAGCAATCAGCCCCAGCATTTT.

This clonotype has just a few counts. V is TRBV20-1 and J is TRBJ2-2; 10 nucleotides agree with TRBD2. The CDR3 sequence is 17 residues long. The J segment lost 5 bases and the V segment lost 0 bases, leaving 9 bases of the junction unmatched. CDR1 and CDR2 from the germline V gene are DFQATT and SNEGSKA (reference sequence). The CDR3 sequence is CSARDGASGSVTGELFF. Written as DNA, the CDR3 is TGCAGTGCTAGAGATGGGGCTAGCGGGAGCGTGACCGGGGAGCTGTTTTTT.

CDR3 DNA sequence: TGCGCCAGCAGAATAGCGGCCCCTGAGACCCAGTACTTC. It is translated as CASRIAAPETQYF. This chain uses TRBV5-1 with TRBJ2-5, with a weak D call TRBD2 (6 bases). The CDR3 length is 13 residues. CDR1 SGHRS and CDR2 YFSETQ come from the germline V gene. Trimming pared 5 bases from V and 5 bases from J, leaving 13 bases between.

Concerning this clonotype itself: This may be a read error, as it is one base from a much larger clone. The rearrangement joins TRBV12-3 or TRBV12-4 to TRBJ1-3, with D unresolved. Trimming stripped 8 bases from V and 0 bases from J, with 11 bases between. CDR3 length: 14 residues. The CDR3 DNA follows: TGTGCCAGCGCCTGGGATGACTCTGGAAACACCATATATTTT. Translating it yields CASAWDDSGNTIYF.

This clonotype was counted between two and nine times. This chain connects TRBV6-1 to TRBJ1-2, with D unclear. The CDR3 totals 11 residues. With 5 bases removed from V and 4 bases from J, the gap between germline ends came to 5 bases. Germline CDR1 reads MNHNS; CDR2 reads SASEGT. The chain's CDR3 is CASSPTYGYTF. For the CDR3, the DNA is TGTGCCAGCAGTCCTACCTATGGCTACACCTTC.

The table lists this clonotype with many counts. V and J are TRBV6-5 and TRBJ1-1; tentative D call: TRBD1 (5 bases). The germline V gene has CDR1 MNHEY and CDR2 SVGAGI. Trimming removed 6 bases at V and 5 bases at J, with 13 bases between. The CDR3 runs to 13 residues. CDR3: CASSKRGGTEAFF. CDR3 nucleotides: TGTGCCAGCAGCAAAAGGGGAGGGACTGAAGCTTTCTTT.

There are a few counts of this clonotype. The chain joins TRBV6-1 to TRBJ2-1, with a possible D match to TRBD2 (6 bases). The CDR3 runs to 12 residues. V gave up 1 base and J gave up 10 bases, with 8 bases separating them. Germline V gene sequence: CDR1 MNHNS, CDR2 SASEGT. As DNA, the CDR3 is TGTGCCAGCAGTGAAGTTGGACTAGAGCAGTTCTTC. Its translation is CASSEVGLEQFF.

This clonotype was observed many times. The chain joins TRBV7-9 to TRBJ1-4; D remains ambiguous. Trimming took off 6 bases at V and 0 bases at J, with 8 bases between the two ends. CDR1 is SEHNR, CDR2 FQNEAQ, per germline (reference sequence). The CDR3 covers 14 residues. CDR3 DNA: TGTGCCAGCAGTTTACATGCAACTAATGAAAAACTGTTTTTT. Translation: CASSLHATNEKLFF.

This clonotype showed up just a few times. DNA of the CDR3: TGTGCCAGCAGCCCCGGGAACAGGACTAGCGGGGGCCCAGATACGCAGTATTTT. Translated: CASSPGNRTSGGPDTQYF. The V call is TRBV11-3, the J call TRBJ2-3; 13 bases match TRBD2. V shed 5 bases, J shed 4 bases, and the junction held 12 bases outside the gene matches. This CDR3 is 18 amino acids long. Germline lookup yields CDR1 SGHNT and CDR2 YENEEA.

The chain combines TRBV12-3 or TRBV12-4 with TRBJ2-7; D may be TRBD1 (6 bases). There are 14 residues in the CDR3. Trimming removed 3 bases at V and 7 bases at J, with 16 bases between. Here the CDR3 reads CASSFGRGVREQYF. As DNA, the CDR3 is TGTGCCAGCAGTTTCGGCAGGGGAGTCCGGGAGCAGTACTTC.

This clonotype was counted many times. The V call is TRBV7-2, the J call TRBJ1-5, with a weak D call TRBD1 (5 bases). Trimming removed 4 bases from V and 0 bases from J, with 10 bases in between. This CDR3 region has 15 residues. CDR1 is SGHTA and CDR2 is FQGNSA in the germline V gene. The DNA for the CDR3 is TGTGCCAGCAGCTCCGGGACCTATAGCAATCAGCCCCAGCATTTT. It is translated as CASSSGTYSNQPQHF.

This clonotype has just a few counts. The chain carries TRBV7-2 and TRBJ2-7, with D perhaps matching TRBD2 (5 bases). V was pared by 3 bases and J by 1 base, with 7 bases between. The CDR3 extends over 13 amino acids. Per germline, CDR1 SGHTA and CDR2 FQGNSA. The CDR3 coding sequence is TGTGCCAGCAGCTTTCAGCGGTCCTACGAGCAGTACTTC. Its protein product is CASSFQRSYEQYF. Filled out from reference TRBV7-2 and TRBJ2-7, the complete variable domain reads GAGVSQSPSNKVTEKGKDVELRCDPISGHTALYWYRQSLGQGLEFLIYFQGNSAPDKSGLPSDRFSAERTGGSVSTLTIQRTQQEDSAVYLCASSFQRSYEQYFGPGTRLTVT.

The sample holds many counts of this clonotype. The gene calls are TRBV7-2 and TRBJ2-3; TRBD2 agrees at 11 bases. V dropped 2 bases and J dropped 3; count of bases not matched to a gene: 1. Per the germline V gene, CDR1 is SGHTA and CDR2 is FQGNSA. CDR3 size: 15 residues. This CDR3 is CASSLRLAGTDTQYF. Here the CDR3 DNA reads TGTGCCAGCAGCTTAAGACTAGCGGGGACAGATACGCAGTATTTT.

This clonotype appeared many times. This chain connects TRBV7-8 to TRBJ2-3; TRBD2 matches at 13 bases. Germline V gene data show CDR1 as SGHVS and CDR2 as FQNEAQ. This CDR3 has 17 amino acids. J gave up 8 bases and V 5 bases, and 13 bases lay outside the gene matches. This CDR3 is CASSPGLAGPRGGTQYF. The CDR3 nucleotides are TGTGCCAGCAGCCCGGGACTAGCGGGGCCACGAGGAGGTACGCAGTATTTT.

The rearrangement links TRBV9 to TRBJ1-1; 7 positions agree with TRBD1. The V gene end was trimmed by 0 bases and the J gene end by 4 bases; junction bases not matched to a gene: 12. CDR1 is SGDLS, CDR2 YYNGEE, per germline. The CDR3 spans 17 residues. In nucleotides, the CDR3 is TGTGCCAGCAGCGTAGGGCCCCTCCAACAGGGGAGCACTGAAGCTTTCTTT. It encodes CASSVGPLQQGSTEAFF. Drawing the rest from reference TRBV9 and TRBJ1-1, the complete variable domain is DSGVTQTPKHLITATGQRVTLRCSPRSGDLSVYWYQQSLDQGLQFLIQYYNGEERAKGNILERFSAQQFPDLHSELNLSSLELGDSALYFCASSVGPLQQGSTEAFFGQGTRLTVV.

This chain joins TRBV12-3 or TRBV12-4 and TRBJ1-5; no clear D. Trimming shortened V by 0 bases and J by 11 bases, and 5 bases separated the two germline ends. The CDR3 contains 11 residues. CDR3 sequence (DNA): TGTGCCAGCAGTTTAGCCCAGGCCCAGCATTTT. Amino acids: CASSLAQAQHF.

At least ten counts were recorded for this clonotype. The rearrangement links TRBV30 to TRBJ2-6, with D unresolved. Trimming removed 1 base at V and 0 bases at J, with 16 bases between. CDR3 length: 18 residues. Germline assignment: CDR1 GTSNPN and CDR2 SVGIG (reference sequence). The CDR3 here is CAWSGAGRLLSGANVLTF. CDR3 coding DNA: TGTGCCTGGAGTGGGGCAGGCAGGCTCCTCTCTGGGGCCAACGTCCTGACTTTC.

This clonotype was detected once. The chain is built from TRBV7-9 and TRBJ2-7; no firm D call. This CDR3 has 13 amino acids. Trimming took 5 bases from V and 5 from J, leaving 13 bases between them. Germline values: CDR1 SEHNR, CDR2 FQNEAQ (reference sequence). Written as DNA, the CDR3 is TGTGCCAGCAGCCACCCCAACGTCGACGAGCAGTACTTC. Translation gives CASSHPNVDEQYF.

The CDR3 is CASSSGTGVREQYF. CDR3 nucleotides: TGTGCCAGCAGCTCCGGGACAGGGGTGCGCGAGCAGTACTTC. This chain joins TRBV7-2 and TRBJ2-7; 10 bases agree with TRBD1. Looked up from germline, CDR1 is SGHTA and CDR2 is FQGNSA. This CDR3 is built from 14 residues. V lost 4 bases, J lost 6 bases, and 6 bases stayed unmatched.

This clonotype appeared a few times. The J gene is TRBJ2-5, the V gene TRBV18, with D unresolved. The germline V gene encodes CDR1 KGHSH and CDR2 LQKENI. V lost 1 base and J lost 5, with 11 bases in between. The CDR3 is 14 amino acids. The CDR3 sequence: CASSPRSLYETQYF. The CDR3 DNA reads as TGTGCCAGCTCACCACGGTCTTTGTACGAGACCCAGTACTTC.

The chain couples TRBV20-1 to TRBJ1-5; 8 positions match TRBD1. Trimming at V came to 3 bases and at J to 7 bases, leaving 5 bases not matched to a gene. Germline CDR1 reads DFQATT; CDR2 reads SNEGSKA (reference sequence). This CDR3 has 13 residues. The CDR3 nucleotides read TGCAGTGCTAGTAGTCGACAGGGGCAGCCCCAGCATTTT. This translates into CSASSRQGQPQHF.